Listed below are T cell receptor beta chains from one sample, sequenced in a study of blood T cell repertoires in COVID-19. This table comes from immunoSEQ multiplex PCR, and its TCRdb copy is limited to in-frame clones, with some not included. Of 130,000 or so clones listed, 80% to 90% were seen once; the top ten hold less than 20%. The sequenced material came from peripheral blood. The receptors were gathered from a man in his fifties with active or convalescent COVID-19. CDR3s include the opening cysteine and the closing phenylalanine or tryptophan.

v_call	j_call	cdr3_length	cdr3_aa
TRBV4-1	TRBJ2-3	17	CASSQDWLAGGQDTQYF
TRBV6-5	TRBJ2-5	14	CASSYGLAGQTQYF
TRBV4-3	TRBJ2-1	15	CASSQVTGPSREQFF
TRBV5-5	TRBJ2-2	14	CASTGGDGTGELFF
TRBV12-2	TRBJ2-2	16	CASRLVQAEETGELFF
TRBV7-2	TRBJ1-6	15	CASSLGRGRSSPLHF
TRBV18	TRBJ2-5	14	CASSPTGLQETQYF
TRBV19	TRBJ2-1	21	CASSPPLGQGARDSSYNEQFF
TRBV5-1	TRBJ1-1	17	CASSLGRTVRMNTEAFF
TRBV6-1	TRBJ1-1	14	CASSEVHGNTEAFF
TRBV27	TRBJ2-1	16	CASSVRTGSSYNEQFF
TRBV10-1	TRBJ2-3	13	CASSARSTDTQYF
TRBV11-2	TRBJ1-4	15	CASSPTGAANEKLFF
TRBV9	TRBJ2-5	15	CASSVAGLAGETQYF
TRBV14	TRBJ2-7	15	CASSPNTGKPYEQYF
TRBV5-1	TRBJ2-1	15	CASSLGLAGNNEQFF
TRBV5-6	TRBJ1-1	14	CASSDRGMNTEAFF
TRBV14	TRBJ1-1	16	CASSRRSGVMNTEAFF
TRBV5-1	TRBJ2-7	16	CASSSVAGGSSYEQYF
TRBV4-1	TRBJ2-5	16	CASSQRLGGPQETQYF